Listed here are 24 T cell receptor beta chains from one sample, sequenced in a study of OX40 agonist ivuxolimab in advanced cancers. The repertoire was sequenced with immunoSEQ multiplex PCR; TCRdb's copy has only in-frame clones and lacks some. The table shows roughly 90,000 clones, with more than 75% occurring only once. Sequences were derived from CD4+ or CD8+ T cells sorted from blood, sampled in a trial of the OX40 agonist ivuxolimab. The receptors originated from an adult with an advanced solid tumor such as melanoma, head and neck, liver or kidney cancer.

This clone was observed a single time. The chain joins TRBV27 to TRBJ2-1; 10 bases are a match to TRBD2. CDR3 length: 18 amino acids. Germline assignment: CDR1 MNHEY and CDR2 SMNVEV (reference sequence). J gave up 4 bases and V 9 bases, and 18 bases lay outside the gene matches. The CDR3 nucleotides are TGTGCCAGTGGGGGGGGGACTAGCGCCTTCTTGATATACAATGAGCAGTTCTTC. Protein: CASGGGTSAFLIYNEQFF.

The chain joins TRBV28 to TRBJ2-7; TRBD2 might be the D (6 bases). The V and J ends lost 6 bases and 0 bases respectively, with 15 bases between them. Germline loops: CDR1 MDHEN, CDR2 SYDVKM. The CDR3 has 15 residues. In DNA, the CDR3 is TGTGCCAGCAGGAGCAAGGGAGGCTTCTCCTACGAGCAGTACTTC. Protein product: CASRSKGGFSYEQYF.

The chain employs TRBV14 and TRBJ2-5, with D possibly being TRBD2 (5 bases). This CDR3 contains 13 residues. Germline loops: CDR1 SGHDN, CDR2 FVKESK. V lost 4 bases to trimming and J lost 9 bases, with 15 bases between them. The CDR3 DNA reads as TGTGCCAGCAGCCTTCTGGGAGCCGAGGCCCAGTACTTC. It translates to CASSLLGAEAQYF.

The genes are TRBV28 and TRBJ2-7; TRBD1 agrees at 10 bases. CDR3 size: 15 residues. V trimming: 6 bases; J trimming: 10 bases; junction bases outside the gene matches: 15. Per the germline V gene, CDR1 is MDHEN and CDR2 is SYDVKM. The CDR3 loop reads CASRATGTGAKRQYF. CDR3 DNA: TGTGCCAGCAGAGCTACCGGGACAGGGGCCAAGAGACAGTACTTC.

The rearrangement links TRBV7-9 to TRBJ2-5; TRBD2 might be the D (6 bases). V dropped 4 bases and J dropped 9 bases, with 18 bases sitting between them. The CDR3 covers 14 residues. The germline gives CDR1 SEHNR, CDR2 FQNEAQ (reference sequence). In DNA form, the CDR3 reads TGTGCCAGCAGCTCGTCAGGGACTCGGAGGTCCCAGTACTTC. Translation gives CASSSSGTRRSQYF.

The V gene is TRBV28, the J gene TRBJ2-1, with D perhaps matching TRBD1 (6 bases). Between the trimmed V and J ends, which lost 6 bases and 7 bases, there was a span of 16 bases. The CDR3 is 14 residues long. Germline assignment: CDR1 MDHEN and CDR2 SYDVKM. The CDR3 spells CASRPQTGRNEQFF. The CDR3 nucleotides read TGTGCCAGCAGACCTCAGACAGGAAGAAATGAGCAGTTCTTC.

The count of this clone is one. The chain combines TRBV9 with TRBJ2-1, with D possibly matching TRBD1 (6 bases). Trimming left V 0 bases short and J 2 bases short, with 9 bases between. From germline, CDR1 is SGDLS and CDR2 YYNGEE. The CDR3 totals 15 residues. The CDR3 coding sequence is TGTGCCAGCAGCGTAGATGAGGGGGCCTACAATGAGCAGTTCTTC. This gives the protein CASSVDEGAYNEQFF.

The chain employs TRBV5-1 and TRBJ2-5; TRBD1 matches at 7 bases. The length of the CDR3 is 14 residues. CDR1 is SGHRS, CDR2 YFSETQ, per germline. V dropped 3 bases and J dropped 4; count of bases not matched to a gene: 6. DNA for the CDR3: TGCGCCAGCAGCTACGACAGGGTAGCAGAGACCCAGTACTTC. Translated, it gives CASSYDRVAETQYF.

The rearrangement links TRBV6-6 to TRBJ2-1, with D uncertain. V lost 2 bases and J lost 7, with 6 bases in between. CDR1 and CDR2 (germline): MNHNY, SVGAGI (reference sequence). The CDR3 runs 12 residues. This CDR3 is CASSYDWNEQFF. Here the CDR3 DNA reads TGTGCCAGCAGTTACGATTGGAATGAGCAGTTCTTC.

The V and J genes are TRBV2 and TRBJ1-5; the D is unclear. The V end was cut by 3 bases, the J end by 7 bases, with 16 bases between. Germline values: CDR1 SNHLY, CDR2 FYNNEI. The CDR3 sequence is 15 residues long. The CDR3 here is CASSEGAGLGQPQHF. The CDR3 DNA reads TGTGCCAGCAGTGAGGGTGCGGGGTTGGGGCAGCCCCAGCATTTT. The variable domain in full, completed from reference TRBV2 and TRBJ1-5, reads EPEVTQTPSHQVTQMGQEVILRCVPISNHLYFYWYRQILGQKVEFLVSFYNNEISEKSEIFDDQFSVERPDGSNFTLKIRSTKLEDSAMYFCASSEGAGLGQPQHFGDGTRLSIL.

The rearrangement links TRBV6-6 to TRBJ2-2, with D uncertain. The V gene lost 6 bases and the J gene lost 2 bases, with 7 bases spanning the gap. Germline V gene data show CDR1 as MNHNY and CDR2 as SVGAGI (reference sequence). The length of the CDR3 is 13 residues. CDR3 protein: CASSPRNTGELFF. CDR3 nucleotides: TGTGCCAGCAGCCCCCGCAACACCGGGGAGCTGTTTTTT.

The CDR3, as DNA: TGTGCCTGGAGCCCCCTAGGGGGAAAACTGTTTTTT. Translated, it gives CAWSPLGGKLFF. The rearrangement links TRBV30 to TRBJ1-4; TRBD1 might be the D (6 bases). The V end lost 3 bases, the J end lost 10 bases, and 12 bases lay between the germline ends. In germline, CDR1 is GTSNPN, CDR2 SVGIG (reference sequence). The CDR3 loop spans 12 amino acids.

This chain links TRBV5-8 with TRBJ2-7; TRBD1 aligns across 7 bases. The CDR3 runs 15 residues. Germline CDR1 SGHTS, CDR2 YDEGEE. Trimming cost V 0 bases and J 5 bases; bases outside gene matches: 8. CDR3 coding DNA: TGTGCCAGCAGCTTGGGTCCGACAGGGTACGACGAGCAGTACTTC. Amino acid sequence: CASSLGPTGYDEQYF.

This chain uses TRBV4-3 with TRBJ2-6, with a tentative D call TRBD2 (7 bases). Germline CDR1 and CDR2: LGHNA and YSLEER. V shed 1 base and J shed 3 bases, with 25 bases lying between them. CDR3 length: 21 residues. This CDR3 reads CASSQVRGAGYLEFGANVLTF. The CDR3 DNA reads TGCGCCAGCAGCCAAGTTCGGGGGGCGGGGTATCTAGAGTTTGGGGCCAACGTCCTGACTTTC.

The genes are TRBV6-5 and TRBJ1-2; D not certain. This CDR3 contains 14 residues. Per the germline V gene, CDR1 is MNHEY and CDR2 is SVGAGI. The V end lost 0 bases, the J end lost 5 bases, and 10 bases lay between the germline ends. In DNA form, the CDR3 reads TGTGCCAGCAGTTACTCTTCGGCCCTTTATGGCTACACCTTC. Translation gives CASSYSSALYGYTF.

The genes are TRBV7-2 and TRBJ2-1; D gene uncertain. The germline CDR1 and CDR2 sequences are SGHTA and FQGNSA. V was cut by 1 base and J by 4 bases, with 5 bases left in between. The CDR3 loop spans 13 amino acids. The CDR3 DNA is TGTGCCAGCAGCTTAGACCAATACAATGAGCAGTTCTTC. Protein product: CASSLDQYNEQFF.

V gene TRBV18 combines with J gene TRBJ1-1; possibly TRBD1 for D (5 bases). Germline V gene data show CDR1 as KGHSH and CDR2 as LQKENI. The ends were cut back, 2 bases at V and 7 bases at J, with 11 bases in the middle. The CDR3 consists of 13 residues. This CDR3 reads CASSPSQGGEAFF. The CDR3 DNA sequence: TGTGCCAGCTCACCATCCCAGGGTGGTGAAGCTTTCTTT.

CDR3 DNA: TGTGCCAGCGCATTTGTGGGGAACGCGGGGGGAGAGTACTTC. Its translation is CASAFVGNAGGEYF. The rearrangement links TRBV27 to TRBJ2-7, with 8 bases matching TRBD2. Looked up from germline, CDR1 is MNHEY and CDR2 is SMNVEV (reference sequence). This CDR3 has 14 residues. V shed 8 bases, J shed 11 bases, and the junction held 17 bases outside the gene matches.

The chain uses TRBV6-1 and TRBJ1-1; possibly TRBD1 for D (5 bases). The CDR3 covers 16 residues. Germline loops: CDR1 MNHNS, CDR2 SASEGT. V was shortened by 4 bases and J by 0 bases, with 15 bases between the two germline ends. CDR3 DNA sequence: TGTGCCAGCAGTGCGTTCCCGGCAGGGTTGAACACTGAAGCTTTCTTT. It translates to CASSAFPAGLNTEAFF.

The chain carries TRBV29-1 and TRBJ1-2, with 9 bases lining up with TRBD1. Germline V gene sequence: CDR1 SQVTM, CDR2 ANQGSEA. Trimming took 0 bases from V and 8 from J; bases not matched to a gene: 4. This CDR3 is 13 amino acids long. DNA of the CDR3: TGCAGCGTTGAAGAAAGGACAGGGGTCGGCTACACCTTC. Its protein product is CSVEERTGVGYTF.

The chain uses TRBV10-2 and TRBJ2-3, with 8 bases matching TRBD2. Looked up from germline, CDR1 is WSHSY and CDR2 is SAAADI. The ends lost 8 bases at V and 1 base at J; junction bases unmatched: 8. The CDR3 runs to 15 residues. The CDR3 here is CASGEAGVGTDTQYF. CDR3 DNA sequence: TGCGCCAGCGGGGAAGCGGGAGTGGGCACAGATACGCAGTATTTT.

This chain connects TRBV10-1 to TRBJ2-7, with 8 positions matching TRBD1. The trim removed 4 bases at V and 2 bases at J, leaving 10 bases unmatched. Germline V gene sequence: CDR1 WNHNN, CDR2 SYGVQD (reference sequence). The length of the CDR3 is 16 residues. The CDR3 bases are TGCGCCAGCAGTGTGGGTTCGACAGGGGAACCCTACGAGCAGTACTTC. As protein: CASSVGSTGEPYEQYF.

The V call is TRBV7-9, the J call TRBJ1-4; D not resolved. CDR1 SEHNR and CDR2 FQNEAQ come from the germline V gene (reference sequence). The CDR3 extends over 15 amino acids. V lost 5 bases and J 1 base, leaving 11 bases between the germline ends. The CDR3 sequence: CASSSDGETNEKLFF. Written as DNA, the CDR3 is TGTGCCAGCAGCAGCGATGGAGAAACTAATGAAAAACTGTTTTTT.

This clone was found once. CDR3 in DNA: TGTGCCATCAGTGAAACAGCAAGCCCTGGAAACACCATATATTTT. It translates to CAISETASPGNTIYF. This chain uses TRBV10-3 with TRBJ1-3; D unresolved. CDR3 length: 15 residues. The V end was cut by 3 bases, the J end by 2 bases, with 11 bases between. The germline V gene has CDR1 ENHRY and CDR2 SYGVKD.